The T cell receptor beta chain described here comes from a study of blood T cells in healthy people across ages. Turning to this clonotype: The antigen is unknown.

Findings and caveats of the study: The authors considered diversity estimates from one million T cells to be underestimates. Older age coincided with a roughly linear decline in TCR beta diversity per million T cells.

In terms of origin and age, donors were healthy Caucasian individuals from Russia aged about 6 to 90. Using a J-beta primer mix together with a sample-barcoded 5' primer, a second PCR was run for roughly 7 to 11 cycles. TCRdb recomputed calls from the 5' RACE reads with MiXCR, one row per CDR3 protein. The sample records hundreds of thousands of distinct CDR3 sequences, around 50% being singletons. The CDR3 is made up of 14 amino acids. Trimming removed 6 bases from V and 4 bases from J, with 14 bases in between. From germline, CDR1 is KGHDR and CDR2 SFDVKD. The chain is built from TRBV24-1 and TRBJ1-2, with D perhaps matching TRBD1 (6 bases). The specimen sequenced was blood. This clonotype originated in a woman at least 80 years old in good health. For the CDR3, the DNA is TGTGCCACCAGTACATCCGGGACAACCTATGGCTACACCTTC. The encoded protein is CATSTSGTTYGYTF.